The clone carrying this T cell receptor (beta chain) was detected ten times or more. Its antigen is currently unknown. These data are taken from a study of early T cells in non-severe SARS-CoV-2 infection. Findings and limits, study-wide: Clonotype matching in VDJdb favored anti-spike CD8 responses and did not capture private and CD4 specificities.

Each CDR3 protein is one row after TCRdb ran MiXCR on the 5' RACE reads. The sample includes about 97,000 distinct CDR3 sequences, 13% of them seen just once. This CDR3 is built from 15 residues. The germline CDR1 and CDR2 sequences are SGHDN and FVKESK. V was clipped by 2 bases and J by 7 bases, with 18 bases between them. The rearrangement uses TRBV14 and TRBJ2-7, with D possibly TRBD1 on 6 matching bases. The origin of this receptor is an adult who was a healthcare worker with PCR-confirmed SARS-CoV-2 infection or an uninfected control (not recorded which). The sequenced sample was whole blood. CDR3 in DNA: TGTGCCAGCAGCCAAACCGGGACACCCGTTTATGAGCAGTACTTC. Its protein is CASSQTGTPVYEQYF.